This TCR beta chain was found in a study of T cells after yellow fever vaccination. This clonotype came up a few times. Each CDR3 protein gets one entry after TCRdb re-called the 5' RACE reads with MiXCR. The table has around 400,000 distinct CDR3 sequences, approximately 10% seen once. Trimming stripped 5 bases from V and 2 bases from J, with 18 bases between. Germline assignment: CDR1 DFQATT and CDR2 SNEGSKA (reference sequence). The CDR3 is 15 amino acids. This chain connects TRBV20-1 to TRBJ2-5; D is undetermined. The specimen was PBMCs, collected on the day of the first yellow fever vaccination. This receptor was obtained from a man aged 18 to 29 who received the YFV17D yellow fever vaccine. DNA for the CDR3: TGCAGTGCTGGGGTCCACTACCCGAGGCAAGAGACCCAGTACTTC. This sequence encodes CSAGVHYPRQETQYF.